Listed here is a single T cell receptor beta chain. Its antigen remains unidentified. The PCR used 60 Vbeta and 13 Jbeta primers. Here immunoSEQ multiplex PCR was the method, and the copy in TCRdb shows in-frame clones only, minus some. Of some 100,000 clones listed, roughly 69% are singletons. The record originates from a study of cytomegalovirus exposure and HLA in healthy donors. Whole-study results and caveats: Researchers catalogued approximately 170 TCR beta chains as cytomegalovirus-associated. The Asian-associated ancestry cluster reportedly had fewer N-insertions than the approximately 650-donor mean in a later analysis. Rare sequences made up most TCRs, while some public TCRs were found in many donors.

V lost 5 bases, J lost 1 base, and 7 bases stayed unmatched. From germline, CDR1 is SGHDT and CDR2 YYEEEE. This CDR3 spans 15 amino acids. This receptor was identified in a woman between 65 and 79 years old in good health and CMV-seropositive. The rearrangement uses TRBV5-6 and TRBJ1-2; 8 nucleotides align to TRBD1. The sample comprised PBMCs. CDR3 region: CASRRFRGLNYGYTF. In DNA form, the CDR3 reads TGTGCCAGCAGAAGGTTCAGGGGGCTTAACTATGGCTACACCTTC.